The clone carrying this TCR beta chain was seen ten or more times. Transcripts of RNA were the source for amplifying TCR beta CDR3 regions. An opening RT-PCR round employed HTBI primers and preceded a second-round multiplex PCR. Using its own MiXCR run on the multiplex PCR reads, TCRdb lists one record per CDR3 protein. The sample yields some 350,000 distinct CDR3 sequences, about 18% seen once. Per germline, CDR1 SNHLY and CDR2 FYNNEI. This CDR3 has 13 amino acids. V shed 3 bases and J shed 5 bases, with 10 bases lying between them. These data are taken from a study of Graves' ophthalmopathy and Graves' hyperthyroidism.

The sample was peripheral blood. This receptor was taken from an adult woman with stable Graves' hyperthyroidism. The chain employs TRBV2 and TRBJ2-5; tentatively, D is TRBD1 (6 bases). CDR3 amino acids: CASSDSRGETQYF. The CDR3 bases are TGTGCCAGCAGTGATTCTAGGGGGGAGACCCAGTACTTC.